These 29 T cell receptor beta chains were sequenced from one sample in a study of low-dose radiotherapy and immunotherapy resistance in tumors. Time point defined: after trial treatment. Treatment specified: LDRT plus nivolumab, ipilimumab, low-dose cyclophosphamide and aspirin (RACIN trial). Both TCRalpha and TCRbeta chains were reverse transcribed with V-gene-specific primers. The TCRs were subjected to amplification over about 20 PCR cycles employing a constant-region primer in conjunction with a V-primer adapter. TCRdb ran MiXCR on the reads and lists one entry per CDR3 protein. The sample consists of approximately 84,000 distinct CDR3 sequences, less than 20% of them appearing once. This material consisted of PBMCs, taken after low-dose radiotherapy plus immunotherapy. These receptor sequences come from a male donor with prostate cancer.

This clonotype was detected many times. The gene calls are TRBV7-9 and TRBJ2-5, with 8 bases aligning to TRBD2. Looked up from germline, CDR1 is SEHNR and CDR2 is FQNEAQ (reference sequence). J lost 0 bases, V lost 5 bases, and 11 bases had no gene match. The CDR3 contains 17 residues. The CDR3 nucleotides are TGTGCCAGCAGCCAAAGGTCGGAGCGGGGGTACCAAGAGACCCAGTACTTC. It translates to CASSQRSERGYQETQYF.

This clonotype appeared many times. J is TRBJ2-1 and V is TRBV7-3; TRBD2 aligns across 8 bases. The CDR3 consists of 14 residues. The V segment lost 5 bases and the J segment 10 bases; nucleotides outside the gene matches: 10. Germline CDR1 is SGHTA and CDR2 is FQGTGA. CDR3: CASSRRSGEWEQFF. CDR3 DNA sequence: TGTGCCAGCAGCCGACGTAGCGGGGAGTGGGAGCAGTTCTTC.

This clonotype has just a few counts. The chain couples TRBV5-1 to TRBJ2-2; D gene uncertain. This CDR3 has 15 residues. From germline, CDR1 is SGHRS and CDR2 YFSETQ. Trimming removed 3 bases from V and 4 bases from J, with 13 bases in between. The CDR3 loop is CASSSGQTGTGELFF. CDR3 in DNA: TGCGCCAGCAGCTCGGGCCAGACGGGCACCGGGGAGCTGTTTTTT.

V usage is TRBV3-1 and J usage is TRBJ1-6, with D uncertain. There are 14 residues in the CDR3. The germline V gene has CDR1 LGHDT and CDR2 YNNKEL (reference sequence). Trimming took 4 bases from V and 6 from J, leaving 10 bases between them. The CDR3 sequence: CASSPVQSNSPLHF. Here the CDR3 DNA reads TGTGCCAGCAGCCCTGTGCAGTCTAATTCACCCCTCCACTTT.

As for this clonotype: This sequence is one base from a far larger clone and is likely a read error. J is TRBJ2-5 and V is TRBV12-3 or TRBV12-4; perhaps TRBD2 as D (6 bases). V was clipped by 4 bases and J by 11 bases, with 23 bases between them. The CDR3 totals 15 residues. CDR3 region: CASSSLGGVYNEQYF. The DNA for the CDR3 is TGTGCCAGCAGTTCCCTGGGGGGTGTATACAATGAGCAGTACTTC.

This clonotype was counted once. One junction end disagrees with the germline gene, perhaps due to a read error. The chain uses TRBV30 and TRBJ2-1; no clear D gene. CDR3 length: 10 residues. Germline V gene sequence: CDR1 GTSNPN, CDR2 SVGIG (reference sequence). The chain's CDR3 is CAWSVQAHHF. The CDR3 nucleotides are TGTGCCTGGAGTGTACAAGCGCACCACTTC.

This clonotype was recorded at least ten times. The CDR3 here is CASSLSGLRTDTQYF. CDR3 nucleotide sequence: TGTGCCAGCAGTTTGTCCGGGCTGCGCACAGATACGCAGTATTTT. The V call is TRBV27, the J call TRBJ2-3; D not certain. The germline V gene has CDR1 MNHEY and CDR2 SMNVEV (reference sequence). Trimming took off 3 bases at V and 1 base at J, with 11 bases between the two ends. The CDR3 length is 15 residues.

This clonotype was recorded at least ten times. The chain employs TRBV20-1 and TRBJ2-3, with 11 nucleotides matching TRBD2. Germline CDR1 is DFQATT and CDR2 is SNEGSKA (reference sequence). There are 15 residues in the CDR3. Trimming removed 5 bases from V and 4 bases from J; junction bases left unmatched: 8. The DNA for the CDR3 is TGCAGTGCTGAACCTAGCGGGAGGATGGCAGATACGCAGTATTTT. Amino acid sequence: CSAEPSGRMADTQYF.

Concerning this clonotype itself: This sequence may be a read error, since a much larger clone differs from it by one base. V and J are TRBV4-2 and TRBJ2-2, with D tentatively TRBD2 (6 bases). The CDR3 length is 15 residues. Germline V CDR1 and CDR2: LGHNA, YNFKEQ. CDR3 in amino acids: CVSSQGGSDTGELFF. CDR3 in DNA: TGTGTCAGCAGCCAAGGAGGGAGTGACACCGGGGAGCTGTTTTTT.

The sample holds many counts of this clonotype. The CDR3 bases are TGCGCCAGCAGCTGGACAGGGAAAAACACCGGGGAGCTGTTTTTT. It is translated as CASSWTGKNTGELFF. V is TRBV5-1 and J is TRBJ2-2; 8 bases line up with TRBD1. Germline values: CDR1 SGHRS, CDR2 YFSETQ. The CDR3 extends over 15 amino acids. With 3 bases clipped from V and 2 bases from J, the junction kept 3 bases outside the gene matches.

The CDR3 DNA reads as TGTGCCAGCACCCAAAACAATGAGCAGTTCTTC. Protein product: CASTQNNEQFF. V and J are TRBV28 and TRBJ2-1; D ambiguous. This CDR3 is 11 amino acids long. The germline gives CDR1 MDHEN, CDR2 SYDVKM. The germline V and J ends were trimmed by 7 bases and 5 bases, with 6 bases remaining between them.

This clonotype was observed at least ten times. This sequence joins TRBV4-1 and TRBJ1-2; 7 bases are shared with TRBD1. Germline V gene sequence: CDR1 MGHRA, CDR2 YSYEKL. The CDR3 contains 15 residues. Losses at the gene ends were 1 base for V and 4 bases for J; bases not matched to a gene: 6. The CDR3 coding sequence is TGCGCCAGCAGCCAAGGGAACAGGGGTGCCTATGGCTACACCTTC. Translation: CASSQGNRGAYGYTF.

This clonotype was seen at least ten times. The chain links TRBV27 to TRBJ2-3; D may be TRBD2 (6 bases). The CDR3 loop spans 16 amino acids. Germline V gene lookup returns CDR1 MNHEY and CDR2 SMNVEV (reference sequence). Trimming took off 5 bases at V and 2 bases at J, with 17 bases between the two ends. The CDR3 DNA follows: TGTGCCAGCAGTCACCCACTAGCTATCCCCACAGATACGCAGTATTTT. Translated: CASSHPLAIPTDTQYF.

Comments on this clonotype: A far larger clone is only one base removed, so a read error is likely. The chain carries TRBV5-1 and TRBJ2-7; D is possibly TRBD1 (6 bases). Germline assignment: CDR1 SGHRS and CDR2 YFSETQ. The CDR3 runs 14 residues. CDR3 region: CASSPSGQAYKQYF. The CDR3 DNA reads as TGTGCCAGCAGCCCTTCGGGACAAGCTTACAAGCAGTACTTC. The full variable domain, in which reference TRBV5-1 and TRBJ2-7 provide the parts outside the CDR3, is KAGVTQTPRYLIKTRGQQVTLSCSPISGHRSVSWYQQTPGQGLQFLFEYFSETQRNKGNFPGRFSGRQFSNSRSEMNVSTLELGDSALYLCASSPSGQAYKQYFGPGTRLTVT.

The gene calls are TRBV25-1 and TRBJ1-4; D remains ambiguous. Germline V lookup: CDR1 MGHDK, CDR2 SYGVNS. V lost 3 bases and J lost 8, with 13 bases in between. CDR3 length: 14 amino acids. This CDR3 reads CASSDTVLREKLFF. CDR3 nucleotide sequence: TGTGCCAGCAGTGATACCGTTTTAAGGGAAAAACTGTTTTTT. Full variable domain (remainder filled in from reference TRBV25-1 and TRBJ1-4): EADIYQTPRYLVIGTGKKITLECSQTMGHDKMYWYQQDPGMELHLIHYSYGVNSTEKGDLSSESTVSRIRTEHFPLTLESARPSHTSQYLCASSDTVLREKLFFGSGTQLSVL.

In the case of this clonotype: One end of the junction is discordant with germline, which a read error may explain. The chain has TRBV20-1 and TRBJ1-3; D unclear. Germline loops: CDR1 DFQATT, CDR2 SNEGSKA (reference sequence). This CDR3 is 14 amino acids long. As DNA, the CDR3 is TGCAGTGCTTTGAATGGGAGTTATGGAAACTCCATATATTTT. It translates to CSALNGSYGNSIYF.

This clonotype was recorded at least ten times. The gene calls are TRBV19 and TRBJ2-1; TRBD1 might be the D (5 bases). Between the trimmed V and J ends, which lost 3 bases and 2 bases, there was a span of 8 bases. The CDR3 extends over 14 amino acids. CDR1 and CDR2 from the germline V gene are LNHDA and SQIVND (reference sequence). The CDR3 here is CASSILGPYNEQFF. In DNA, the CDR3 is TGTGCCAGTAGTATCCTGGGGCCCTACAATGAGCAGTTCTTC. The variable domain in full, completed from reference TRBV19 and TRBJ2-1, reads DGGITQSPKYLFRKEGQNVTLSCEQNLNHDAMYWYRQDPGQGLRLIYYSQIVNDFQKGDIAEGYSVSREKKESFPLTVTSAQKNPTAFYLCASSILGPYNEQFFGPGTRLTVL.

This clonotype came up a few times. A much more abundant neighbour one base away suggests this may be a read error. V gene TRBV12-3 or TRBV12-4 combines with J gene TRBJ1-2; D remains unclear. The V and J ends lost 2 bases and 8 bases respectively, with 12 bases between them. This CDR3 comprises 13 residues. CDR3 amino acids: CASSLRAVRGYTF. CDR3 nucleotides: TGTGCCAGCAGTTTACGGGCAGTGAGAGGCTACACCTTC.

This clonotype has at least ten counts. The V gene is TRBV7-2, the J gene TRBJ2-7; 7 bases are a match to TRBD1. The CDR3 length is 14 residues. Germline V CDR1 and CDR2: SGHTA, FQGNSA. The V and J ends lost 5 bases and 6 bases, in that order; junction bases with no gene match: 10. The CDR3 loop reads CASSPKRQGSEQYF. The CDR3 nucleotides read TGTGCCAGCAGCCCCAAGAGACAGGGTTCCGAGCAGTACTTC. The entire variable domain, with the rest obtained from reference TRBV7-2 and TRBJ2-7, is as follows: GAGVSQSPSNKVTEKGKDVELRCDPISGHTALYWYRQSLGQGLEFLIYFQGNSAPDKSGLPSDRFSAERTGGSVSTLTIQRTQQEDSAVYLCASSPKRQGSEQYFGPGTRLTVT.

This clonotype came up many times. This rearrangement joins TRBV6-5 to TRBJ1-5; 9 bases are shared with TRBD1. The ends lost 8 bases at V and 0 bases at J; junction bases unmatched: 11. The CDR3 contains 17 residues. Looked up from germline, CDR1 is MNHEY and CDR2 is SVGAGI. In nucleotides, the CDR3 is TGTGCCAGCCAGCTTGGGACAGGGCCCTATAGCAATCAGCCCCAGCATTTT. Translating gives CASQLGTGPYSNQPQHF.

A remark on this clonotype: It is likely a read error: a sequence one base away is far more abundant. CDR3: CVSSQELRLAGAGGELFF. The CDR3 DNA follows: TGCGTCAGCAGCCAAGAACTCCGGCTAGCGGGAGCTGGCGGGGAGCTGTTTTTT. The rearrangement links TRBV4-1 to TRBJ2-2; TRBD2 agrees at 10 bases. The germline V gene encodes CDR1 MGHRA and CDR2 YSYEKL. This CDR3 has 18 amino acids.

This clonotype has a count of ten or more. V gene TRBV20-1 combines with J gene TRBJ2-7, with D maybe TRBD2 (6 bases). Germline-derived CDR1 and CDR2 are DFQATT and SNEGSKA (reference sequence). The CDR3 spans 16 residues. Trimming removed 0 bases at V and 0 bases at J, with 15 bases between. The CDR3 bases are TGCAGTGCTAGAGAAACCCCCGGGCGGGACTCCTACGAGCAGTACTTC. It specifies CSARETPGRDSYEQYF.

Comment on this clonotype: A read error is the likely source, as a far larger clone sits one nucleotide away. V is TRBV28 and J is TRBJ2-1; TRBD2 aligns across 7 bases. Germline CDR1 MDHEN, CDR2 SYDVKM. CDR3 size: 14 residues. V shed 3 bases and J 10 bases; nucleotides not matched to a gene: 9. CDR3 protein: CASSLGTTPYEQFF. For the CDR3, the DNA is TGTGCCAGCAGTTTGGGGACTACTCCCTACGAGCAGTTCTTC.

In its sample, this clonotype was seen many times. DNA of the CDR3: TGTGCCAGCAGACCACCCGGGACAGCGGCCTCTGGGGCCAACGTCCTGACTTTC. Residues: CASRPPGTAASGANVLTF. V gene TRBV28 combines with J gene TRBJ2-6, with 7 bases that match TRBD1. J was trimmed by 0 bases and V by 6 bases; bases with no gene match: 11. The CDR3 consists of 18 residues. The germline V gene encodes CDR1 MDHEN and CDR2 SYDVKM.

This clonotype was counted many times. The chain links TRBV5-1 to TRBJ1-1; D is unresolved. The V gene lost 0 bases and the J gene lost 1 base, with 7 bases spanning the gap. This CDR3 is 14 amino acids long. Germline V gene sequence: CDR1 SGHRS, CDR2 YFSETQ. The CDR3 loop reads CASSLELANTEAFF. The DNA of the CDR3 is TGCGCCAGCAGCTTGGAGCTGGCGAACACTGAAGCTTTCTTT.

There are many counts of this clonotype. The rearrangement joins TRBV28 to TRBJ1-5, with D uncertain. This CDR3 comprises 14 residues. The germline V gene has CDR1 MDHEN and CDR2 SYDVKM. Between the trimmed V and J ends, which lost 6 bases and 3 bases, there was a span of 12 bases. The CDR3 DNA is TGTGCCAGCAGCCCGTACCCTCACAATCAGCCCCAGCATTTT. Protein: CASSPYPHNQPQHF. The whole variable domain, remainder taken from reference TRBV28 and TRBJ1-5, is DVKVTQSSRYLVKRTGEKVFLECVQDMDHENMFWYRQDPGLGLRLIYFSYDVKMKEKGDIPEGYSVSREKKERFSLILESASTNQTSMYLCASSPYPHNQPQHFGDGTRLSIL.

This clonotype came up many times. The rearrangement joins TRBV12-3 or TRBV12-4 to TRBJ1-1; tentative D call: TRBD1 (5 bases). The CDR3 runs 14 residues. Trimming stripped 2 bases from V and 5 bases from J, with 12 bases between. CDR3 amino acids: CASSLYGQGTEAFF. The DNA for the CDR3 is TGTGCCAGCAGTTTATATGGCCAGGGAACTGAAGCTTTCTTT.

This clonotype came up many times. The chain couples TRBV20-1 to TRBJ2-5, with 10 bases fitting TRBD1. This CDR3 comprises 12 residues. Germline V gene data show CDR1 as DFQATT and CDR2 as SNEGSKA (reference sequence). Trimming at V came to 6 bases and at J to 6 bases, leaving 4 bases not matched to a gene. The CDR3 region has the DNA TGCAGTGCCGGGACAGGGGCTCAGACCCAGTACTTC. Residues: CSAGTGAQTQYF.

Turning to this clonotype: With a far larger clone one base away, a read error is the likely cause. The chain employs TRBV28 and TRBJ2-7, with TRBD2 as a possible D gene (6 bases). V was pared by 6 bases and J by 4 bases, with 22 bases between. The length of the CDR3 is 16 residues. From germline, CDR1 is MDHEN and CDR2 SYDVKM. The CDR3 region is CASSSTIGSVYYEQYF. The CDR3 DNA is TGTGCCAGCAGCTCGACTATCGGGAGTGTATATTACGAGCAGTACTTC.